The text below deals with one T cell receptor beta chain. Method: immunoSEQ multiplex PCR; TCRdb's copy keeps in-frame clones and lacks some. The sample lists over 110,000 clones; about 92% were seen once. This specimen comes from a study of T cell responses to AZD1222 COVID-19 vaccine. The receptor was isolated from an adult in good health. The material sequenced was peripheral blood, taken on day 0 of AZD1222 vaccination.

The CDR3 region is CATSLGLRPNEQFF. The CDR3 nucleotides are TGTGCCACCAGTTTAGGACTCCGACCCAATGAGCAGTTCTTC. The gene calls are TRBV24-1 and TRBJ2-1, with D possibly being TRBD2 (5 bases). The CDR3 length is 14 residues. V lost 6 bases and J 6 bases, leaving 14 bases between the germline ends. Germline V gives CDR1 KGHDR, CDR2 SFDVKD.